This T cell receptor beta chain was recorded in a study of blood T cell repertoires in COVID-19. The wider study: From the United States, Italy and Spain came samples of acute and convalescent COVID-19. PBMCs, B-cell-depleted T cells, or T cells provided the cDNA or gDNA that made up the material.

Under the authors' procedure: It was from reference gene primer amplification that nucleated cell counts were estimated. Repertoires were generated with immunoSEQ multiplex PCR, while TCRdb's copy carries only in-frame clones and drops some. V, J and clone size were drawn from that table, and D and trimming were deduced from the DNA. In the table there are 400,000 to 450,000 clones, just over 85% of which are singletons. Germline values: CDR1 MGHRA, CDR2 YSYEKL. V lost 3 bases and J lost 5, with 13 bases in between. The CDR3 runs 14 residues. In this sample, this clone turned up a few times. The chain uses TRBV4-1 and TRBJ1-1; D is undetermined. The clonotype originates from a woman aged 25 to 45 with active or convalescent COVID-19. Sample: peripheral blood. The CDR3 nucleotides are TGCGCCAGCAGCCACCGTCTAGAGGGTACTGAAGCTTTCTTT. Its translation is CASSHRLEGTEAFF.